The 31 T cell receptor beta chains below were found in one sample sequenced in a study of T-cell reconstitution after alpha-beta-depleted transplantation in children. Construction of the TCRbeta library involved unique molecular identifiers. TCRdb called the PCR reads again in MiXCR, with one record for every CDR3 protein. Here the sample spans about 500,000 distinct CDR3 sequences, approximately 10% being singletons. This material consisted of PBMCs, mostly from graft donor cells, taken 180 days after TCRalphabeta/CD19-depleted stem cell transplant. These receptor sequences come from a female patient aged 2-9 years who had a stem cell transplant for aplastic anemia, so the T cells may come from the graft donor.

This clonotype was recorded at least ten times. The chain couples TRBV5-1 to TRBJ2-5, with a possible D match to TRBD2 (5 bases). Germline lookup yields CDR1 SGHRS and CDR2 YFSETQ. This CDR3 comprises 13 residues. The V gene lost 4 bases and the J gene lost 5 bases, with 12 bases spanning the gap. DNA for the CDR3: TGCGCCAGCAGCACTAGAAGTCCGGAGACCCAGTACTTC. This encodes CASSTRSPETQYF.

The rearrangement links TRBV2 to TRBJ2-1; D is possibly TRBD2 (5 bases). This CDR3 region has 14 residues. The germline CDR1 and CDR2 sequences are SNHLY and FYNNEI. With 8 bases removed from V and 7 bases from J, the gap between germline ends came to 18 bases. CDR3 amino acids: CASGRELGMNEQFF. CDR3 DNA: TGTGCCAGCGGCCGGGAACTCGGGATGAATGAGCAGTTCTTC.

This chain uses TRBV6-5 with TRBJ2-2; D might be TRBD2 (5 bases). CDR3 length equals 15 residues. Germline V gene sequence: CDR1 MNHEY, CDR2 SVGAGI. Trimming left V 1 base short and J 5 bases short, with 11 bases between. The CDR3 region has the DNA TGTGCCAGCAGTTACTTCGTGTCGGGAACCGGGGAGCTGTTTTTT. It yields the protein CASSYFVSGTGELFF.

V is TRBV18 and J is TRBJ1-2, with D unresolved. Looked up from germline, CDR1 is KGHSH and CDR2 is LQKENI. The V end was cut by 0 bases, the J end by 7 bases, with 12 bases between. This CDR3 comprises 14 residues. CDR3 residues: CASSPPPRYGGYTF. CDR3 coding DNA: TGTGCCAGCTCACCACCTCCGAGGTACGGTGGCTACACCTTC.

This clonotype was observed many times. CDR3: CASSPGTGELFF. In DNA, the CDR3 is TGTGCCAGTAGTCCCGGGACCGGGGAGCTGTTTTTT. The J gene is TRBJ2-2, the V gene TRBV19; D remains ambiguous. The CDR3 consists of 12 residues. Germline CDR1 is LNHDA and CDR2 is SQIVND (reference sequence). Trimming cost V 5 bases and J 5 bases, with 6 bases left between them.

The V call is TRBV27, the J call TRBJ2-1; no clear D. Germline-derived CDR1 and CDR2 are MNHEY and SMNVEV (reference sequence). The CDR3 is 14 amino acids. Trimming shortened V by 4 bases and J by 7 bases, and 14 bases separated the two germline ends. CDR3 coding DNA: TGTGCCAGCAGTTCCACCACCCTCGGGAATGAGCAGTTCTTC. Protein product: CASSSTTLGNEQFF.

The chain couples TRBV29-1 to TRBJ1-1; D may be TRBD1 (5 bases). The CDR3 is made up of 14 amino acids. Germline V gene data show CDR1 as SQVTM and CDR2 as ANQGSEA. V was pared by 2 bases and J by 5 bases, with 15 bases between. As DNA, the CDR3 is TGCAGCGTTGAAAGAGGTGCAGGGCTAACTGAAGCTTTCTTT. Translation gives CSVERGAGLTEAFF.

The genes are TRBV7-2 and TRBJ2-7; 7 nucleotides agree with TRBD2. Germline CDR1 and CDR2: SGHTA and FQGNSA. CDR3 length: 15 residues. J was trimmed by 2 bases and V by 2 bases; bases with no gene match: 6. The CDR3 coding sequence is TGTGCCAGCAGCTTACGAGGCGGGAGTGCCTACGAGCAGTACGTC. Translated: CASSLRGGSAYEQYV.

This clonotype came up many times. The chain employs TRBV10-3 and TRBJ2-2; TRBD1 matches 9 bases. CDR3 length: 13 residues. Germline CDR1 ENHRY, CDR2 SYGVKD. With V trimmed by 10 bases and J by 5 bases, 5 bases remained unmatched. CDR3 DNA: TGTGCCACCACCGGGACAGGGACCGGGGAGCTGTTTTTT. This translates into CATTGTGTGELFF.

In its sample, this clonotype was seen many times. V and J are TRBV28 and TRBJ1-1; weak D call: TRBD1 (5 bases). Germline CDR1 MDHEN, CDR2 SYDVKM. CDR3 length: 14 amino acids. V was cut by 3 bases and J by 8 bases, with 16 bases left in between. CDR3 nucleotide sequence: TGTGCCAGCAGTTTTAAATGGCAGAACAGGGAAGCTTTCTTT. It is translated as CASSFKWQNREAFF.

The chain is built from TRBV12-3 or TRBV12-4 and TRBJ2-7; D ambiguous. V lost 3 bases to trimming and J lost 3 bases, with 6 bases between them. The CDR3 covers 12 residues. The chain's CDR3 is CASSFPHYEQYF. The CDR3 nucleotides are TGTGCCAGCAGTTTCCCTCACTACGAGCAGTACTTC.

This clonotype was detected a few times. V usage is TRBV19 and J usage is TRBJ1-5, with D perhaps matching TRBD1 (5 bases). Trimming removed 4 bases from V and 3 bases from J, with 13 bases in between. The CDR3 has 15 amino acids. Per the germline V gene, CDR1 is LNHDA and CDR2 is SQIVND (reference sequence). The CDR3 protein is CASSTTAFDNQPQHF. CDR3 in DNA: TGTGCCAGTAGTACGACAGCATTTGACAATCAGCCCCAGCATTTT.

This clonotype was observed a few times. This chain uses TRBV7-9 with TRBJ2-7; maybe TRBD1 (5 bases). The CDR3 contains 15 residues. Between the trimmed V and J ends, which lost 1 base and 6 bases, there was a span of 16 bases. Looked up from germline, CDR1 is SEHNR and CDR2 is FQNEAQ (reference sequence). The CDR3 DNA sequence: TGTGCCAGCAGCTTAGTTCTAGGGGCGACGGGCGAGCAGTACTTC. Translation gives CASSLVLGATGEQYF.

The V gene is TRBV7-2, the J gene TRBJ2-3, with a tentative D call TRBD2 (6 bases). The CDR3 extends over 17 amino acids. V lost 5 bases, J lost 4 bases, and 22 bases lay in between. The V gene's germline CDR1 is SGHTA and CDR2 FQGNSA. The CDR3 sequence is CASSTPWRAPGADTQYF. CDR3 nucleotides: TGTGCCAGCAGCACTCCATGGAGGGCCCCGGGGGCAGATACGCAGTATTTT.

This clonotype was observed a few times. V is TRBV12-3 or TRBV12-4 and J is TRBJ2-2, with 9 bases lining up with TRBD2. After removal of 6 bases from V and 4 bases from J, the junction contained 6 bases not matched to a gene. This CDR3 region has 15 residues. The CDR3 loop is CASSKAGGFTGELFF. CDR3 bases: TGTGCCAGCAGCAAAGCGGGAGGTTTCACCGGGGAGCTGTTTTTT.

This clonotype was seen many times. The chain uses TRBV5-1 and TRBJ2-2, with D maybe TRBD1 (6 bases). The germline V gene encodes CDR1 SGHRS and CDR2 YFSETQ. V was pared by 0 bases and J by 1 base, with 7 bases between. This CDR3 region has 15 residues. CDR3 DNA: TGCGCCAGCAGCTTGGTCAGGGGGAACACCGGGGAGCTGTTTTTT. This translates into CASSLVRGNTGELFF.

This clonotype has a handful of counts. V usage is TRBV5-1 and J usage is TRBJ2-3, with D possibly being TRBD1 (5 bases). Germline V CDR1 and CDR2: SGHRS, YFSETQ. V dropped 4 bases and J dropped 1 base, with 16 bases sitting between them. The CDR3 length is 16 residues. This chain's CDR3 is CASSPGHISGTDTQYF. CDR3 coding DNA: TGCGCCAGCAGCCCCGGACACATATCTGGCACAGATACGCAGTATTTT.

This sequence joins TRBV9 and TRBJ2-2; 7 bases are shared with TRBD2. The CDR3 totals 14 residues. Germline CDR1 SGDLS, CDR2 YYNGEE. The junction had 2 bases not matched to a gene; V was cut back by 1 base and J by 5 bases. CDR3 loop: CASSVRGGTGELFF. CDR3 DNA sequence: TGTGCCAGCAGCGTACGGGGAGGGACCGGGGAGCTGTTTTTT.

This clonotype was detected only a few times. This chain joins TRBV19 and TRBJ2-3; D gene unclear. There are 13 residues in the CDR3. V lost 2 bases and J 6 bases, leaving 9 bases between the germline ends. Germline V gene lookup returns CDR1 LNHDA and CDR2 SQIVND (reference sequence). The CDR3 coding sequence is TGTGCCAGTAGTATAATACGAGCGGATACGCAGTATTTT. It codes for CASSIIRADTQYF.

This clonotype appeared a few times. The CDR3 loop reads CASSLTGHSNYGYTF. The CDR3 bases are TGTGCCAGCAGTCTTACGGGACATTCTAACTATGGCTACACCTTC. V gene TRBV12-3 or TRBV12-4 combines with J gene TRBJ1-2; a possible D gene is TRBD1 (6 bases). V was shortened by 5 bases and J by 0 bases, with 13 bases between the two germline ends. This CDR3 has 15 residues.

J is TRBJ1-2 and V is TRBV12-3 or TRBV12-4, with D tentatively TRBD1 (5 bases). This CDR3 contains 16 residues. Trimming left V 0 bases short and J 0 bases short, with 11 bases between. CDR3 residues: CASSLARQLANYGYTF. In DNA form, the CDR3 reads TGTGCCAGCAGTTTAGCCCGACAGCTTGCTAACTATGGCTACACCTTC.

This clonotype was seen at least ten times. The chain has TRBV7-8 and TRBJ1-3; 7 nucleotides align to TRBD1. With V trimmed by 3 bases and J by 9 bases, 8 bases remained unmatched. This CDR3 has 14 residues. Looked up from germline, CDR1 is SGHVS and CDR2 is FQNEAQ. CDR3 residues: CASSFVGQVGTIYF. DNA of the CDR3: TGTGCCAGCAGCTTTGTCGGACAGGTCGGCACCATATATTTT.

The rearrangement uses TRBV6-2 or TRBV6-3 and TRBJ2-1, with TRBD2 matching over 8 bases. The germline V gene encodes CDR1 MNHEY and CDR2 SVGEGT. This CDR3 has 20 residues. V shed 0 bases, J shed 2 bases, and the junction held 15 bases outside the gene matches. The DNA of the CDR3 is TGTGCCAGCAGTTACTCCGGGACTAGTGAGCCGGGTCGGACCTACAATGAGCAGTTCTTC. It encodes CASSYSGTSEPGRTYNEQFF.

This clonotype showed up many times. The J gene is TRBJ2-1, the V gene TRBV7-8; possible D gene TRBD1, 5 bases. V shed 2 bases and J shed 5 bases, with 10 bases lying between them. Looked up from germline, CDR1 is SGHVS and CDR2 is FQNEAQ. The length of the CDR3 is 14 residues. The CDR3 loop reads CASSLMGPNNEQFF. The CDR3 nucleotides read TGTGCCAGCAGCTTAATGGGGCCCAACAATGAGCAGTTCTTC.

The chain combines TRBV5-1 with TRBJ2-1; TRBD2 matches at 12 bases. Germline assignment: CDR1 SGHRS and CDR2 YFSETQ. The CDR3 loop spans 19 amino acids. Unmatched junction bases numbered 8, after V lost 1 base and J lost 0 bases. CDR3 DNA: TGCGCCAGCAGCTTGCGCGGGACTAGCGGGCCCGTCTCCTACAATGAGCAGTTCTTC. This codes for CASSLRGTSGPVSYNEQFF. Full variable domain (missing parts from reference TRBV5-1 and TRBJ2-1): KAGVTQTPRYLIKTRGQQVTLSCSPISGHRSVSWYQQTPGQGLQFLFEYFSETQRNKGNFPGRFSGRQFSNSRSEMNVSTLELGDSALYLCASSLRGTSGPVSYNEQFFGPGTRLTVL.

This clonotype was detected ten times or more. This chain uses TRBV10-2 with TRBJ2-1, with a weak D call TRBD2 (9 bases). The CDR3 extends over 15 amino acids. Per the germline V gene, CDR1 is WSHSY and CDR2 is SAAADI. Trimming removed 6 bases from V and 5 bases from J, with 17 bases in between. The CDR3 DNA sequence: TGCGCCAGCAGGGACAGGGCGGGAGGGGACAATGAGCAGTTCTTC. Translating gives CASRDRAGGDNEQFF.

This clonotype has just a few counts. The V call is TRBV2, the J call TRBJ2-1, with a tentative D call TRBD1 (6 bases). Trimming removed 11 bases at V and 4 bases at J, with 18 bases between. Germline CDR1 SNHLY, CDR2 FYNNEI. CDR3 length equals 14 residues. The CDR3 nucleotides read TGTGCCGCGAGGGCCCCCCAGGGGTACAATGAGCAGTTCTTC. Residues: CAARAPQGYNEQFF.

A few counts support this clonotype. V and J are TRBV7-6 and TRBJ2-2; TRBD2 agrees at 12 bases. This CDR3 is built from 18 residues. CDR1 is SGHVS and CDR2 is FNYEAQ in the germline V gene. Trimming took 5 bases from V and 3 from J; bases not matched to a gene: 10. The CDR3 is CASSPSSGRAGYTGELFF. The CDR3 region has the DNA TGTGCCAGCAGCCCCTCTAGCGGGAGGGCCGGGTACACCGGGGAGCTGTTTTTT.

This clonotype was seen repeatedly, ten times or more. This sequence joins TRBV5-6 and TRBJ2-7; possibly TRBD1 for D (6 bases). The V gene lost 4 bases and the J gene lost 2 bases, with 13 bases spanning the gap. CDR1 and CDR2 (germline): SGHDT, YYEEEE. The CDR3 runs to 14 residues. CDR3 DNA: TGTGCCAGCAGCCTAAGACAGGCCACCTACGAGCAGTACTTC. This encodes CASSLRQATYEQYF.

This clonotype was recorded once. The rearrangement uses TRBV7-6 and TRBJ2-1; possible D gene TRBD2, 6 bases. Deletions cut 5 bases from V and 8 bases from J, with 25 bases between. Looked up from germline, CDR1 is SGHVS and CDR2 is FNYEAQ. This CDR3 contains 17 residues. CDR3 amino acids: CASSLRRAYIIRDEQFF. The CDR3 DNA is TGTGCCAGCAGCCTTCGGAGGGCCTATATCATAAGGGATGAGCAGTTCTTC.

This clonotype was seen more than once but under ten times. The chain employs TRBV15 and TRBJ2-5, with D maybe TRBD1 (5 bases). This CDR3 has 16 amino acids. Germline values: CDR1 LNHNV, CDR2 YYDKDF (reference sequence). V was shortened by 3 bases and J by 3 bases, with 17 bases between the two germline ends. CDR3 protein: CATSSYRPGREETQYF. CDR3 DNA sequence: TGTGCCACCAGCAGTTACCGACCGGGCAGGGAAGAGACCCAGTACTTC.